A single sample is the source of the 4 T cell receptor beta chains below, sequenced in a study of blood T cell repertoires in COVID-19 (dated by TCRdb to 2020 to 2022). The library was made by the immunoSEQ multiplex PCR assay. TCRdb stores this immuneACCESS table with in-frame sequences only. Part of the clones is absent; in the studies checked, under half of the shortfall reflects unresolved V genes, and no reason is known for the rest. Counted in this sample were 300,000 to 350,000 clones; about 90% of them appeared once. 0.95% to 1.3% of the sample is held by the ten biggest clonotypes. The sequencing input was peripheral blood. The receptors were sampled from a woman in her thirties or forties with COVID-19, enrolled during active disease.

CDR3 DNA sequence: TGTGCCAGCAGCCCCGCCGGGACGGGAGCCTACAATGAGCAGTTCTTC. This sequence encodes CASSPAGTGAYNEQFF. J is TRBJ2-1 and V is TRBV5-6; a weak D match, TRBD2 (6 bases). V shed 4 bases and J shed 2 bases, with 16 bases lying between them. The CDR3 runs to 16 residues. CDR1 is SGHDT, CDR2 YYEEEE, per germline.

The V gene is TRBV7-9, the J gene TRBJ2-5; 7 nucleotides line up with TRBD2. The V and J ends lost 6 bases and 7 bases, in that order; junction bases with no gene match: 11. Germline V gene lookup returns CDR1 SEHNR and CDR2 FQNEAQ (reference sequence). The length of the CDR3 is 14 residues. CDR3 sequence: CASSSSGVSWTQYF. CDR3 sequence (DNA): TGTGCCAGCAGTTCAAGCGGGGTTTCGTGGACCCAGTACTTC.

This clone was detected only a few times. This chain joins TRBV29-1 and TRBJ1-1; D is undetermined. Per the germline V gene, CDR1 is SQVTM and CDR2 is ANQGSEA. Trimming pared 6 bases from V and 5 bases from J, leaving 22 bases between. The CDR3 is made up of 15 amino acids. The CDR3 nucleotides read TGCAGCGTCGGGAGTGGTTCAAGGGTGGGTACTGAAGCTTTCTTT. It translates to CSVGSGSRVGTEAFF. Complete variable domain (other parts from reference TRBV29-1 and TRBJ1-1): SAVISQKPSRDICQRGTSLTIQCQVDSQVTMMFWYRQQPGQSLTLIATANQGSEATYESGFVIDKFPISRPNLTFSTLTVSNMSPEDSSIYLCSVGSGSRVGTEAFFGQGTRLTVV.

The J gene is TRBJ2-6, the V gene TRBV10-3; perhaps TRBD1 as D (5 bases). The ends were cut back, 6 bases at V and 0 bases at J, with 15 bases in the middle. The CDR3 is made up of 17 amino acids. Germline assignment: CDR1 ENHRY and CDR2 SYGVKD. This chain's CDR3 is CAISGPGRPSGANVLTF. The CDR3 DNA reads TGTGCCATCAGCGGCCCAGGGCGACCCTCTGGGGCCAACGTCCTGACTTTC.